One and the same sample provided the 28 T cell receptor beta chains below, sequenced in a study of T cells in localized non-small cell lung cancer. TCRdb keeps only in-frame clones here, not all; method: immunoSEQ multiplex PCR. The sample lists some 24,000 clones; about 90% were seen once. The sequenced sample was peripheral blood, obtained before any cancer treatment. These receptors originate from a male donor aged 60 or over with stage II squamous cell lung carcinoma.

This chain links TRBV4-2 with TRBJ1-5; D unresolved. Germline loops: CDR1 LGHNA, CDR2 YNFKEQ. Trimming removed 0 bases at V and 3 bases at J, with 6 bases between. CDR3 length: 14 residues. CDR3 protein: CASSQEDTNQPQHF. CDR3 nucleotides: TGTGCCAGCAGCCAAGAGGATACCAATCAGCCCCAGCATTTT.

The chain is built from TRBV19 and TRBJ2-7; TRBD1 matches 7 bases. Germline CDR1 LNHDA, CDR2 SQIVND (reference sequence). The length of the CDR3 is 15 residues. The V and J ends lost 5 bases and 7 bases, in that order; junction bases with no gene match: 14. As DNA, the CDR3 is TGTGCCAGTAGTCCGATGACAGGGATAAGTGTGGAGCAGTACTTC. As protein: CASSPMTGISVEQYF.

The V gene is TRBV10-2, the J gene TRBJ2-1, with TRBD2 identical over 11 bases. The CDR3 contains 16 residues. Germline-derived CDR1 and CDR2 are WSHSY and SAAADI. The ends lost 6 bases at V and 0 bases at J; junction bases unmatched: 4. CDR3 sequence (DNA): TGCGCCAGCAGGACTAGCGGGATGAGCTCCTACAATGAGCAGTTCTTC. Its translation: CASRTSGMSSYNEQFF.

The chain combines TRBV30 with TRBJ2-1; D gene uncertain. The germline V gene encodes CDR1 GTSNPN and CDR2 SVGIG (reference sequence). Trimming stripped 0 bases from V and 6 bases from J, with 9 bases between. This CDR3 spans 13 amino acids. The CDR3 region is CAWSVLLSNEQFF. The CDR3 DNA reads as TGTGCCTGGAGTGTACTATTGTCCAATGAGCAGTTCTTC.

V gene TRBV7-2 combines with J gene TRBJ2-3; D is unclear. Germline V lookup: CDR1 SGHTA, CDR2 FQGNSA. The V gene lost 6 bases and the J gene lost 6 bases, with 13 bases spanning the gap. The CDR3 covers 13 residues. CDR3 sequence reads: CASSLGLSDTQYF. CDR3 nucleotides: TGTGCCAGCAGTCTGGGGTTATCGGATACGCAGTATTTT.

This sequence joins TRBV11-3 and TRBJ2-5; D uncertain. CDR3 length equals 12 residues. Trimming removed 7 bases from V and 0 bases from J, with 6 bases in between. CDR1 is SGHNT, CDR2 YENEEA, per germline. CDR3 loop: CASMADQETQYF. The CDR3 coding sequence is TGTGCCAGCATGGCCGACCAAGAGACCCAGTACTTC.

V is TRBV9 and J is TRBJ2-3, with a weak D call TRBD2 (6 bases). Germline V CDR1 and CDR2: SGDLS, YYNGEE. This CDR3 has 15 amino acids. The V and J ends lost 4 bases and 2 bases respectively, with 14 bases between them. The CDR3 loop is CASSPRGENTDTQYF. The CDR3 DNA sequence: TGTGCCAGCAGCCCCCGCGGGGAGAACACAGATACGCAGTATTTT.

CDR3 sequence: CASSRGQGAGSPLHF. CDR3 nucleotides: TGTGCCAGCAGCAGGGGACAGGGGGCTGGATCACCCCTCCACTTT. This chain uses TRBV9 with TRBJ1-6; 12 positions agree with TRBD1. V was pared by 4 bases and J by 10 bases, with 6 bases of the junction left unmatched. The CDR3 contains 15 residues. From germline, CDR1 is SGDLS and CDR2 YYNGEE.

The chain uses TRBV6-1 and TRBJ1-2, with 7 bases matching TRBD1. The CDR3 is made up of 13 amino acids. Trimming took 6 bases from V and 2 from J; bases not matched to a gene: 3. Germline lookup yields CDR1 MNHNS and CDR2 SASEGT. The CDR3: CASRIGGNYGYTF. The CDR3 bases are TGTGCCAGCAGGATAGGGGGCAACTATGGCTACACCTTC.

J is TRBJ1-3 and V is TRBV5-4, with 7 bases fitting TRBD1. The trim removed 4 bases at V and 0 bases at J, leaving 7 bases unmatched. The CDR3 covers 16 residues. Germline loops: CDR1 SGHNT, CDR2 YYREEE (reference sequence). CDR3 loop: CASSEQGFRSGNTIYF. CDR3 sequence (DNA): TGTGCCAGCAGCGAACAGGGGTTCCGCTCTGGAAACACCATATATTTT.

The V call is TRBV4-2, the J call TRBJ2-2; maybe TRBD1 (5 bases). Germline assignment: CDR1 LGHNA and CDR2 YNFKEQ. Trimming removed 0 bases at V and 3 bases at J, with 11 bases between. The CDR3 is 16 amino acids. CDR3 nucleotide sequence: TGTGCCAGCAGCCAAGATTGGGGCCGGGACACCGGGGAGCTGTTTTTT. It specifies CASSQDWGRDTGELFF.

The chain links TRBV5-6 to TRBJ2-2; D possibly corresponds to TRBD2 (6 bases). V lost 1 base and J 1 base, leaving 11 bases between the germline ends. The germline CDR1 and CDR2 sequences are SGHDT and YYEEEE. CDR3 size: 16 residues. This CDR3 is CASSLTGSRNTGELFF. The DNA of the CDR3 is TGTGCCAGCAGCTTGACCGGGAGTCGGAACACCGGGGAGCTGTTTTTT.

V is TRBV4-3 and J is TRBJ2-1; D not resolved. Trimming left V 0 bases short and J 2 bases short, with 5 bases between. The CDR3 loop spans 14 amino acids. Germline V gene sequence: CDR1 LGHNA, CDR2 YSLEER. DNA of the CDR3: TGCGCCAGCAGCCAAGATGACACCTACAATGAGCAGTTCTTC. Residues: CASSQDDTYNEQFF.

This chain joins TRBV14 and TRBJ2-2, with D perhaps TRBD1 or TRBD2 (5 bases each). The CDR3 is 15 residues long. CDR1 and CDR2 (germline): SGHDN, FVKESK. Trimming stripped 4 bases from V and 2 bases from J, with 11 bases between. In DNA, the CDR3 is TGTGCCAGCAGCCCTGGTGGGGGAAACACCGGGGAGCTGTTTTTT. Amino acid sequence: CASSPGGGNTGELFF.

V usage is TRBV6-1 and J usage is TRBJ1-5; TRBD1 is a possible D gene (5 bases). The CDR3 is 14 residues long. V was trimmed by 5 bases and J by 6 bases, leaving 14 bases between them. Germline V gives CDR1 MNHNS, CDR2 SASEGT. Here the CDR3 DNA reads TGTGCCAGCAGTCGGCAGGGCCTCCTTCAGCCCCAGCATTTT. It is translated as CASSRQGLLQPQHF.

The rearrangement links TRBV7-2 to TRBJ1-1; no reliable D call. Germline CDR1 is SGHTA and CDR2 is FQGNSA. V lost 1 base and J 4 bases, leaving 10 bases between the germline ends. The CDR3 length is 14 residues. The CDR3 protein is CASSLGPRGTEAFF. The CDR3 bases are TGTGCCAGCAGCTTAGGTCCCCGGGGCACTGAAGCTTTCTTT.

This clone showed up just once. The chain carries TRBV9 and TRBJ2-1; TRBD2 might be the D (7 bases). The V gene's germline CDR1 is SGDLS and CDR2 YYNGEE. V was trimmed by 0 bases and J by 0 bases, leaving 10 bases between them. The length of the CDR3 is 16 residues. The CDR3 bases are TGTGCCAGCAGCGTAGGGGCGGGGGCCTCCTACAATGAGCAGTTCTTC. Its protein product is CASSVGAGASYNEQFF.

The chain combines TRBV10-3 with TRBJ2-3; D assignment may be TRBD1 or TRBD2 (5 bases each). Trimming removed 6 bases at V and 4 bases at J, with 14 bases between. Germline loops: CDR1 ENHRY, CDR2 SYGVKD. This CDR3 is 14 amino acids long. The CDR3 here is CAIRLEGPPDTQYF. The DNA for the CDR3 is TGTGCCATCAGGCTCGAGGGGCCCCCAGATACGCAGTATTTT.

Concerning this clone: The germline gene is not matched at one end of the junction; a read error may be the cause. This sequence joins TRBV13 and TRBJ1-3; a weak D match, TRBD1 (6 bases). Germline V gene sequence: CDR1 PRHDT, CDR2 FYEKMQ (reference sequence). This CDR3 is 15 amino acids long. In DNA, the CDR3 is TGTGCCAGCAGTACAATGGGGGGCAACTGGAAACACCATATATTT. As protein: CASSTMGGNWKHHIF.

V usage is TRBV4-3 and J usage is TRBJ2-5; perhaps TRBD2 as D (6 bases). V was shortened by 0 bases and J by 5 bases, with 13 bases between the two germline ends. The germline CDR1 and CDR2 sequences are LGHNA and YSLEER. The CDR3 is made up of 15 amino acids. CDR3 coding DNA: TGCGCCAGCAGCCAAGAAGGGAGACTAGAGGAGACCCAGTACTTC. Translating it yields CASSQEGRLEETQYF.

The chain joins TRBV7-3 to TRBJ2-6; D uncertain. CDR1 and CDR2 (germline): SGHTA, FQGTGA. The CDR3 extends over 16 amino acids. Trimming removed 5 bases at V and 0 bases at J, with 11 bases between. In DNA form, the CDR3 reads TGTGCCAGCAGCCCCGGCCCAAGCTCTGGGGCCAACGTCCTGACTTTC. Its translation: CASSPGPSSGANVLTF.

In this sample, this clone turned up a few times. The chain carries TRBV5-1 and TRBJ2-2; no clear D gene. Germline V gene lookup returns CDR1 SGHRS and CDR2 YFSETQ. Deletions cut 6 bases from V and 5 bases from J, with 20 bases between. The CDR3 has 16 amino acids. The CDR3 region is CASTKHDNPGTGELFF. CDR3 coding DNA: TGCGCCAGCACCAAACACGACAACCCAGGTACCGGGGAGCTGTTTTTT.

This chain joins TRBV27 and TRBJ2-2, with a tentative D call TRBD2 (7 bases). Trimming shortened V by 9 bases and J by 6 bases, and 17 bases separated the two germline ends. CDR1 and CDR2 (germline): MNHEY, SMNVEV (reference sequence). The CDR3 consists of 14 residues. The CDR3 protein is CARGGAGWPGELFF. Here the CDR3 DNA reads TGTGCCAGGGGGGGGGCAGGGTGGCCCGGGGAGCTGTTTTTT.

About this clone itself: One junction end does not reproduce the germline sequence, and a read error may be involved. The V gene is TRBV6-5, the J gene TRBJ1-1; tentatively, D is TRBD1 (5 bases). Germline CDR1 reads MNHEY; CDR2 reads SVGAGI. This CDR3 has 16 residues. In DNA, the CDR3 is TGTGCCAGCAGCTACTTCCGGGACCCCGGCAGGAGTGAAGCTTTCTTT. It specifies CASSYFRDPGRSEAFF.

The chain joins TRBV19 to TRBJ1-1, with a possible D match to TRBD1 (6 bases). V gave up 3 bases and J gave up 1 base, with 9 bases separating them. This CDR3 region has 14 residues. Germline CDR1 LNHDA, CDR2 SQIVND (reference sequence). CDR3 loop: CASSIPDRNTEAFF. CDR3 nucleotides: TGTGCCAGTAGTATCCCGGACAGGAACACTGAAGCTTTCTTT.

This chain uses TRBV21-1 with TRBJ1-5; TRBD1, the table's D call, lacks a check against the DNA. TRBV21-1 constitutes a pseudogene. The CDR3 is made up of 16 amino acids. The CDR3 nucleotides are TGTGCCAGCAGCAAAGCATTCGACAGGGACAATCAGCCCCAGCATTTT. It yields the protein CASSKAFDRDNQPQHF.

The chain has TRBV19 and TRBJ1-2; D may be TRBD1 (5 bases). Trimming left V 4 bases short and J 8 bases short, with 14 bases between. The CDR3 is 13 residues long. CDR1 LNHDA and CDR2 SQIVND come from the germline V gene (reference sequence). The CDR3 sequence: CASSRDWAMGYTF. Written as DNA, the CDR3 is TGTGCCAGTAGTAGGGACTGGGCCATGGGCTACACCTTC.

The V gene is TRBV29-1, the J gene TRBJ1-2, with D possibly matching TRBD1 (5 bases). Germline V gives CDR1 SQVTM, CDR2 ANQGSEA. This CDR3 comprises 16 residues. Deletions cut 1 base from V and 3 bases from J, with 18 bases between. Written as DNA, the CDR3 is TGCAGCGTTGAAGGCTCGACCAAATCAGGGTACTATGGCTACACCTTC. Amino acid sequence: CSVEGSTKSGYYGYTF.